The rows below give T cell receptor beta chains drawn from one sample of a study of blood T cell repertoires in COVID-19. The repertoire was sequenced with immunoSEQ multiplex PCR; TCRdb's copy has only in-frame clones and lacks some. The table has 200,000 to 250,000 clones, approximately 80% seen once. The sequencing sample was made of peripheral blood. These receptors all come from a young man who had recovered from COVID-19. The CDR3 runs from the conserved cysteine through the conserved F or W. The order of the fields is clone size, J gene, D gene, V gene, CDR3 DNA, CDR3 protein. D genes are given only for firm matches. Expanded clones are given a class, and other clones once, few, many or no size at all.

>.|TRBJ2-5|TRBD2|TRBV3-1/TRBV3-2
TGTGCCAGCAGCCAGGCGACTAGCCTGGTAGAGACCCAGTACTTC
CASSQATSLVETQYF
>few|TRBJ1-2|.|TRBV3-1/TRBV3-2
TGTGCCAGCAGCCTGAACTTTCGGGGCTACACCTTC
CASSLNFRGYTF
>many|TRBJ2-7|.|TRBV6-5
TGTGCCAGCAGATATCAGTACGAGCAGTACTTC
CASRYQYEQYF
>.|TRBJ1-1|TRBD1|TRBV19
TGTGCCAGTAGTCTACAGGGGGCTGGGATGAACACTGAAGCTTTCTTT
CASSLQGAGMNTEAFF
>.|TRBJ2-7|.|TRBV11-2
TGTGCCAGCAGCTTAGTACGGGGGGGAGACAGGGAACGACTTTACGAGCAGTACTTC
CASSLVRGGDRERLYEQYF
>.|TRBJ2-3|.|TRBV6-5
TGTGCCAGCACCAAGGAAGGGAGCACGCAGTATTTT
CASTKEGSTQYF
>.|TRBJ2-3|.|TRBV18
TGTGCCAGCACAATGGATACGCAGTATTTT
CASTMDTQYF
>.|TRBJ1-6|TRBD1|TRBV6-5
TGTGCCAGCACGGGACAGGGGAATAATTCACCCCTCCACTTT
CASTGQGNNSPLHF
>.|TRBJ2-3|TRBD2|TRBV7-2
TGTGCCAGCAGTCCTTATAGCGGGGGGAATACGCAGTATTTT
CASSPYSGGNTQYF
>.|TRBJ1-1|TRBD1|TRBV7-2
TGTGCCAGCAGCCCCCTGCCGGGACAGACCGATCTGAACACTGAAGCTTTCTTT
CASSPLPGQTDLNTEAFF
>.|TRBJ2-3|.|TRBV3-1/TRBV3-2
TGTGCCAGCAGCCAAGAAGGCGGCAGCACAGATACGCAGTATTTT
CASSQEGGSTDTQYF
>.|TRBJ1-6|TRBD1|TRBV9
TGTGCCAGCAGCGTAGGCCCTGGGCAGGGGGCTGAGTCACCCCTCCACTTT
CASSVGPGQGAESPLHF
>.|TRBJ1-2|TRBD1|TRBV6-5
TGTGCCAGCAGTTACTCCAGGACAGGGGGCGGCTATGGCTACACCTTC
CASSYSRTGGGYGYTF
>.|TRBJ2-1|TRBD2|TRBV7-9
TGTGCCAGCAGCTTAGCGGGGGGGTATGAGCAGTTCTTC
CASSLAGGYEQFF
>.|TRBJ1-6|TRBD1|TRBV4-1
TGCGCCAGCAGCCCCGGACAGGGGTATACTTCGGGGAATTCACCCCTCCACTTT
CASSPGQGYTSGNSPLHF
>.|TRBJ1-6|TRBD1|TRBV18
TGTGCCAGCTCACCTCCCGGACAGGTTTCACCCCTCCACTTT
CASSPPGQVSPLHF
>.|TRBJ1-2|TRBD1|TRBV12-5
TGTGCTAGTGGTTTCCCGACAGGGGAGGAGGGCTACACCTTC
CASGFPTGEEGYTF
>.|TRBJ1-4|.|TRBV9
TGTGCCAGCAGCGTATCCGGGGAGAATGAAAAACTGTTTTTT
CASSVSGENEKLFF
>.|TRBJ1-1|.|TRBV7-2
TGTGCCAGCAGCTTAGGGGGATTCGGGGCCGGGGGCACTGAAGCTTTCTTT
CASSLGGFGAGGTEAFF
>few|TRBJ2-6|.|TRBV15
TGTGCCACCAGTCGGAGGTTCTCTGGGGCCAACGTCCTGACTTTC
CATSRRFSGANVLTF
>few|TRBJ2-3|.|TRBV6-5
TGTGCCAGCAACGGACGGGGGTCCACAGATACGCAGTATTTT
CASNGRGSTDTQYF
>.|TRBJ2-5|TRBD1|TRBV5-4
TGTGCCAGCAGCTACCGGGACAGAGTCCAAGAGACCCAGTACTTC
CASSYRDRVQETQYF
>.|TRBJ2-6|.|TRBV5-4
TGTGCCAGCAGCCACACGGGGAGTGGGGCCAACGTCCTGACTTTC
CASSHTGSGANVLTF
>few|TRBJ2-3|TRBD2|TRBV5-1
TGCGCCAGCAGCCGAACTAGCGGGGGGGCCGGGTTGGCAGATACGCAGTATTTT
CASSRTSGGAGLADTQYF
>.|TRBJ1-2|.|TRBV19
TGTGCCAGTCAGACTCCCCTCTATGGCTACACCTTC
CASQTPLYGYTF
>.|TRBJ2-7|.|TRBV5-5
TGTGCCAGCAGCCCCCTGGAGGGGAATACCTACGAGCAGTACTTC
CASSPLEGNTYEQYF
>.|TRBJ2-7|.|TRBV5-1
TGCGCCAGCAGCTTGGGCCCCCAGGCCCCCGAGCAGTACTTC
CASSLGPQAPEQYF
>.|TRBJ2-7|TRBD2|TRBV3-1/TRBV3-2
TGTGCCAGCAGCTCAAGGACTAGACACGAGCAGTACTTC
CASSSRTRHEQYF
>.|TRBJ2-1|.|TRBV11-2
TGTGCCAGCAGCGCAGGACGCAGGGAAGGGGATGAGCAGTTCTTC
CASSAGRREGDEQFF
>.|TRBJ1-1|TRBD1|TRBV6-5
TGTGCCAGCAGCTCAGGGGGGAGTATCAAAGCTTTCTTT
CASSSGGSIKAFF